The clone carrying this T cell receptor beta chain was seen repeatedly, ten times or more. The antigen remains unidentified. These data belong to a study of naive and memory T cell subsets. Findings and caveats of the study: There was no ground truth to check naive and memory subset results. Possibly reflecting memory cells re-expressing CD45RA, a few larger clonotypes occurred in naive repertoires, especially CD8. Diversity fell and Gini index rose from naive through CM, EM, EMRA.

J gave up 15 bases and V 4 bases, and 13 bases lay outside the gene matches. Germline V gene sequence: CDR1 MDHEN, CDR2 SYDVKM. The CDR3 spans 14 residues. CD4+ T cell IFNgamma after overnight CMV lysate exposure gave donor CMV status. Two oligonucleotides, mixed equimolar, formed the beta constant-region primer covering TRBC1 and TRBC2. The ligated cDNA underwent four PCR rounds using SP2 and nested alpha and beta constant-region primers. An oligonucleotide with the SP2 primer and a 12-nucleotide UMI was ligated to the cDNA 3' end. TCRdb reprocessed the UMI-ligation and nested PCR reads via MiXCR and lists one record per CDR3 protein. The data hold 140,000 to 150,000 distinct CDR3 sequences, with over 20% observed a single time.

The source of this sequence is a human donor in good health. The genes are TRBV28 and TRBJ2-1; 9 positions match TRBD1. The sequencing input was naive CD4+ T cells from blood. In nucleotides, the CDR3 is TGTGCCAGCAGTTCCCCCGGGACAGGGATAAGACGGTTCTTC. This encodes CASSSPGTGIRRFF.